The entry that follows covers one T cell receptor beta chain sequence. What it binds is not known. Trimming removed 5 bases from V and 0 bases from J, with 17 bases in between. Per germline, CDR1 SEHNR and CDR2 FQNEAQ (reference sequence). CDR3 length equals 17 residues. This sample is drawn from a study of Ad26.COV2.S vaccination and SARS-CoV-2 variants. In the study overall: Ad26.COV2.S, an intramuscular injection, was given once or twice 56 days apart.

As for treatment: around 19 received Ad26.COV2.S at low or high dose, single or two shots; a few received placebo; per-sample allocation not given. At day 63 after the first vaccine or placebo injection, samples were drawn. Vaccination employed an Ad26 vector expressing the Wuhan-strain SARS-CoV-2 spike. Overall study results and limits: Spike-specific TCR breadth in vaccine recipients exceeded that seen in placebo recipients.

Here immunoSEQ multiplex PCR was the method, and the copy in TCRdb shows in-frame clones only, minus some. Counted here are some 270,000 clones, roughly 87% occurring once; the ten biggest clones make up roughly 3%. The TCR sequence derives from a person between 18 and 65 years old who received the Ad26.COV2.S COVID-19 vaccine or a placebo. The chain links TRBV7-9 to TRBJ2-1; D possibly corresponds to TRBD1 (6 bases). The sequenced sample was peripheral blood, obtained in a trial of Ad26.COV2.S vaccine versus placebo. CDR3 region: CASSRLEGDPSYNEQFF. In nucleotides, the CDR3 is TGTGCCAGCAGCCGTTTAGAGGGGGACCCCTCCTACAATGAGCAGTTCTTC.